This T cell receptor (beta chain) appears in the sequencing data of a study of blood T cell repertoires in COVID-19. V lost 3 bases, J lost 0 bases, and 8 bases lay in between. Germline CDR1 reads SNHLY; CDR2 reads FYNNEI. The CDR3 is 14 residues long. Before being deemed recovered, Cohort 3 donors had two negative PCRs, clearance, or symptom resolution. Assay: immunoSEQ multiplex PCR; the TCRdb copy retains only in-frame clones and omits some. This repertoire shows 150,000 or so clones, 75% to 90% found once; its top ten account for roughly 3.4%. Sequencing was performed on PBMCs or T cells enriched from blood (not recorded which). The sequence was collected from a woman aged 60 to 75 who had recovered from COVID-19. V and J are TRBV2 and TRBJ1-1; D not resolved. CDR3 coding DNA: TGTGCCAGCAGTGAGAAACAATTGAACACTGAAGCTTTCTTT. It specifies CASSEKQLNTEAFF.